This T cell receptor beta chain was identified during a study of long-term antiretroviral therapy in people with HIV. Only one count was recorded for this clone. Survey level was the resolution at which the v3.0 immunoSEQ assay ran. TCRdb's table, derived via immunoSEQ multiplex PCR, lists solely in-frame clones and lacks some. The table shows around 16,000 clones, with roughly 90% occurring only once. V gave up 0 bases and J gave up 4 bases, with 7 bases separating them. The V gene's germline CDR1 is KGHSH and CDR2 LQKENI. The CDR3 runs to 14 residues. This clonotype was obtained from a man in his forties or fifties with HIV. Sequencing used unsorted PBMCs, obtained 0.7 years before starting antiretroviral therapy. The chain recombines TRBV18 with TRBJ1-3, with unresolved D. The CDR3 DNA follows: TGTGCCAGCTCACCACCCAGTACCGGAAACACCATATATTTT. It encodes CASSPPSTGNTIYF.